Shown below are 16 T cell receptor beta chains from a single sample sequenced in a study of blood T cell repertoires in COVID-19. TCRdb's table, derived via immunoSEQ multiplex PCR, lists solely in-frame clones and lacks some. The table lists roughly 250,000 clones, less than 90% of them singletons, with 2.5% to 3% in the top ten. The sequencing input was PBMCs or T cells enriched from blood (not recorded which). These TCRs come from a woman aged 45-65 years who had recovered from COVID-19.

J is TRBJ2-7 and V is TRBV19; 8 bases line up with TRBD1. The CDR3 covers 14 residues. Germline-derived CDR1 and CDR2 are LNHDA and SQIVND (reference sequence). V shed 5 bases and J 7 bases; nucleotides not matched to a gene: 10. The CDR3 DNA reads as TGTGCCAGTAGTTGGGACAGGACTCAGAGGGAGCAGTACTTC. Its translation: CASSWDRTQREQYF. Supplemented by reference TRBV19 and TRBJ2-7, the full variable domain reads DGGITQSPKYLFRKEGQNVTLSCEQNLNHDAMYWYRQDPGQGLRLIYYSQIVNDFQKGDIAEGYSVSREKKESFPLTVTSAQKNPTAFYLCASSWDRTQREQYFGPGTRLTVT.

This chain uses TRBV11-2 with TRBJ2-7; TRBD2 agrees at 9 bases. In germline, CDR1 is SGHAT, CDR2 FQNNGV. The CDR3 consists of 14 residues. The V gene end was trimmed by 5 bases and the J gene end by 2 bases; junction bases not matched to a gene: 4. CDR3 in amino acids: CASSSSGGTYEQYF. The CDR3 bases are TGTGCCAGCAGCAGTAGCGGGGGAACCTACGAGCAGTACTTC.

The chain uses TRBV19 and TRBJ1-2; possibly TRBD1 for D (6 bases). CDR1 is LNHDA and CDR2 is SQIVND in the germline V gene (reference sequence). The germline V and J ends were trimmed by 4 bases and 2 bases, with 11 bases remaining between them. The CDR3 spans 14 residues. The CDR3 DNA sequence: TGTGCCAGTAGTACGCAGGGGATCAACTATGGCTACACCTTC. Translating gives CASSTQGINYGYTF.

The chain employs TRBV3-1 (or the pseudogene TRBV3-2) and TRBJ2-1; 7 nucleotides line up with TRBD2. Germline V gene data show CDR1 as LGHDT and CDR2 as YNNKEL (reference sequence). V was clipped by 5 bases and J by 0 bases; unmatched bases: 4. CDR3 size: 15 residues. CDR3 residues: CASSLREISYNEQFF. DNA of the CDR3: TGTGCCAGCAGCTTGCGGGAGATCTCCTACAATGAGCAGTTCTTC.

The V gene is TRBV28, the J gene TRBJ1-5; D may be TRBD1 (5 bases). Germline lookup yields CDR1 MDHEN and CDR2 SYDVKM. V dropped 6 bases and J dropped 7 bases, with 19 bases sitting between them. This CDR3 is 15 amino acids long. CDR3 residues: CASSPTGRPGQPQHF. The CDR3 DNA follows: TGTGCCAGCAGCCCCACAGGCAGGCCTGGGCAGCCCCAGCATTTT.

Note on this clone: The junction and the germline gene differ at one end; a read error may be behind it. The chain employs TRBV7-9 and TRBJ2-3, with 12 nucleotides matching TRBD2. This CDR3 region has 15 residues. CDR1 and CDR2 from the germline V gene are SEHNR and FQNEAQ (reference sequence). In nucleotides, the CDR3 is TGTGCCAGCAGCCTAGCGGGAGGGAGCACAGATACGCAGTATTTT. This translates into CASSLAGGSTDTQYF.

The rearrangement joins TRBV20-1 to TRBJ1-1; D not resolved. Per germline, CDR1 DFQATT and CDR2 SNEGSKA (reference sequence). The CDR3 extends over 10 amino acids. The CDR3 DNA is TGCAGCCGTTCGTCCACTGAAGCTTTCTTT. This translates into CSRSSTEAFF.

The CDR3 coding sequence is TGTGCCAGCAGTGAAGGGACAGGGTACAATGAGCAGTTCTTC. It yields the protein CASSEGTGYNEQFF. The rearrangement links TRBV2 to TRBJ2-1, with TRBD1 matching over 8 bases. The V and J ends lost 1 base and 4 bases, in that order; junction bases with no gene match: 0. In germline, CDR1 is SNHLY, CDR2 FYNNEI. This CDR3 is built from 14 residues.

This clone has only a few counts. The junction shows a germline mismatch at one end, possibly a read error. Different DNA sequences within this sample yield the same CDR3. The CDR3 reads CASSLGTSGSYEQYF. Here the CDR3 DNA reads TGTGCCAGCAGTTTAGGGACTAGCGGGAGTTACGAGCAGTACTTC. This chain joins TRBV7-9 and TRBJ2-7; 14 bases fit TRBD2. This CDR3 region has 15 residues. CDR1 and CDR2 from the germline V gene are SEHNR and FQNEAQ (reference sequence). The variable domain in full, with the rest retrieved from reference TRBV7-9 and TRBJ2-7, is DTGVSQNPRHKITKRGQNVTFRCDPISEHNRLYWYRQTLGQGPEFLTYFQNEAQLEKSRLLSDRFSAERPKGSFSTLEIQRTEQGDSAMYLCASSLGTSGSYEQYFGPGTRLTVT.

The chain uses TRBV5-1 and TRBJ1-2; D is perhaps TRBD1 (5 bases). The V gene lost 4 bases and the J gene lost 2 bases, with 12 bases spanning the gap. The CDR3 spans 14 residues. From germline, CDR1 is SGHRS and CDR2 YFSETQ. CDR3: CASSPTGENYGYTF. CDR3 in DNA: TGCGCCAGCAGCCCAACGGGGGAGAACTATGGCTACACCTTC.

Only one count was recorded for this clone. The chain has TRBV21-1 and TRBJ2-7; TRBD1 reflects the table's D call only, with no check against the DNA. TRBV21-1 is a pseudogene. The CDR3 length is 19 residues. The CDR3: CASSKAAGTGNPISYEQYF. CDR3 sequence (DNA): TGTGCCAGCAGCAAAGCGGCCGGGACAGGGAACCCTATTTCCTACGAGCAGTACTTC.

This chain links TRBV28 with TRBJ1-3, with D possibly being TRBD1 (5 bases). This CDR3 comprises 16 residues. Germline values: CDR1 MDHEN, CDR2 SYDVKM. Deletions cut 4 bases from V and 3 bases from J, with 16 bases between. CDR3 amino acids: CASSSLFQGFGNTIYF. Written as DNA, the CDR3 is TGTGCCAGCAGTTCTCTCTTCCAGGGTTTTGGAAACACCATATATTTT.

A word on this clone: The same CDR3 is also encoded by other DNA sequences in this sample. The V call is TRBV6-5, the J call TRBJ1-1, with D possibly being TRBD1 (6 bases). Deletions cut 0 bases from V and 5 bases from J, with 7 bases between. Germline CDR1 reads MNHEY; CDR2 reads SVGAGI. This CDR3 has 13 amino acids. DNA of the CDR3: TGTGCCAGCAGTTACTCGAGGGGGACTGAAGCTTTCTTT. It codes for CASSYSRGTEAFF.

This chain joins TRBV14 and TRBJ1-2, with no clear D. From germline, CDR1 is SGHDN and CDR2 FVKESK. Between the trimmed V and J ends, which lost 0 bases and 4 bases, there was a span of 9 bases. The CDR3 covers 14 residues. The CDR3 spells CASSQEVLLYGYTF. The CDR3 bases are TGTGCCAGCAGCCAAGAGGTCCTACTCTATGGCTACACCTTC.

This clone is a singleton in its sample. The chain joins TRBV5-8 to TRBJ1-6, with a possible D match to TRBD1 (6 bases). The germline CDR1 and CDR2 sequences are SGHTS and YDEGEE. CDR3 size: 16 residues. The ends were cut back, 4 bases at V and 1 base at J, with 12 bases in the middle. CDR3 nucleotide sequence: TGTGCCAGCAGCCCACAGGGTAGTTCCTATAATTCACCCCTCCACTTT. It is translated as CASSPQGSSYNSPLHF.

The V gene is TRBV28, the J gene TRBJ1-3; 9 nucleotides match TRBD1. In germline, CDR1 is MDHEN, CDR2 SYDVKM. This CDR3 region has 17 residues. The V segment lost 5 bases and the J segment 1 base; nucleotides outside the gene matches: 9. DNA of the CDR3: TGTGCCAGCAGTATCCTAGGACAGGGGTTTTCTGGAAACACCATATATTTT. It encodes CASSILGQGFSGNTIYF.